This is a list of T cell receptor beta chains from one sample in a study of cytomegalovirus exposure and HLA in healthy donors. The method was immunoSEQ multiplex PCR; TCRdb's version includes in-frame clones alone and lacks a portion of them. The sample carries about 240,000 clones, around 88% recorded once. The sequencing sample was made of PBMCs. These receptors all stem from a young woman in good health and CMV-seropositive. CDR3s include the opening cysteine and the closing phenylalanine or tryptophan. A D gene is named only where the DNA matches it firmly. The size entry is marked missing in some rows and otherwise reads once, few, many or a size class.

cdr3_nt cdr3_aa v_call clone_size d_call j_call
TGTGCCAGCAGTGAACATCTTACAGGCGCTGGAAACACCATATATTTT CASSEHLTGAGNTIYF TRBV6-1 - - TRBJ1-3
TGTGCCAGCAGTCTGGGGACACTCACCGGGGAGCTGTTTTTT CASSLGTLTGELFF TRBV2 - - TRBJ2-2
TGTGCCAGCAGCATCCGGGAAACCCAGTACTTC CASSIRETQYF TRBV11-3 - - TRBJ2-5
TGTGCCAGCAGTTACTCGAGGGAGCAGTACTTC CASSYSREQYF TRBV6-6 - - TRBJ2-7
TGTGCCAGCAGCTTAAACGACAGGGGGCTTGAGCAGTACTTC CASSLNDRGLEQYF TRBV7-9 - TRBD1 TRBJ2-7
TGTGCCAGGCAGGTAGCGGGAGGGGGAAATGAGCAGTTCTTC CARQVAGGGNEQFF TRBV2 medium-sized TRBD2 TRBJ2-1
TGTGCCAGCAGCCCAGGACAGGGTCTAGGTGAGCAGTTCTTC CASSPGQGLGEQFF TRBV27 - TRBD1 TRBJ2-1
TGTGCCAGCACGAGAGAGACCCAGTACTTC CASTRETQYF TRBV5-4 - - TRBJ2-5
TGTGCCAGCAGCAAAGACGACAGGGTAAGCTCTGGAAACACCATATATTTT CASSKDDRVSSGNTIYF TRBV21-1 - - TRBJ1-3
TGCAGCGTTGATTGGGACAGCAACACTGAAGCTTTCTTT CSVDWDSNTEAFF TRBV29-1 few TRBD1 TRBJ1-1
TGTGCCTGGAGTGTACGTAACAGGGGCTCCTACGAGCAGTACTTC CAWSVRNRGSYEQYF TRBV30 once TRBD1 TRBJ2-7
TGTGCCAGCAGTCCGGGACAGGGGCGTTATGGCTATGGCTACACCTTC CASSPGQGRYGYGYTF TRBV27 - TRBD1 TRBJ1-2
TGTGCCAGCAGCTTATCGGGAGGAGGGGGTGATGAGCAGTTCTTC CASSLSGGGGDEQFF TRBV7-6 once - TRBJ2-1
TGTGCCAGCAGTTCGACAGGATCCTACGAGCAGTACTTC CASSSTGSYEQYF TRBV28 - - TRBJ2-7
TGTGCCATCAGTGAGCTGTTAACAAACACTGAAGCTTTCTTT CAISELLTNTEAFF TRBV10-3 - - TRBJ1-1
TGTGCCAGCAGGACGAACCGGGACAGGGGGGGGGCCTTAGAGACCCAGTACTTC CASRTNRDRGGALETQYF TRBV27 - TRBD1 TRBJ2-5
TGCAGCGTCCGGGGGTCACCCCTGGGCTCCTACGAGCAGTACTTC CSVRGSPLGSYEQYF TRBV29-1 - - TRBJ2-7
TGTGCCAGAAGCTTTAAGGACAGGGGACGCGAGCAGTACTTC CARSFKDRGREQYF TRBV5-3 - TRBD1 TRBJ2-7
TGTGCCAGCAGCTTGCTAGCGGGAGAGGCTGGAGAGACCCAGTACTTC CASSLLAGEAGETQYF TRBV11-1 - TRBD2 TRBJ2-5
TGTGCCAGTAGTGCCCGATTCGAAGCGGTCTCCTACAATGAGCAGTTCTTC CASSARFEAVSYNEQFF TRBV19 - - TRBJ2-1
TGTGCCAGCAGTTACTCTGGGAGAGGCACTGAAGCTTTCTTT CASSYSGRGTEAFF TRBV6-6 - - TRBJ1-1
TGTGCCAGCAGTGGCCTGACAGGGTTCGCGTACAATGAGCAGTTCTTC CASSGLTGFAYNEQFF TRBV6-1 - TRBD1 TRBJ2-1
TGTGCCAGCAGCCCCGGGGACAGTGGGGTCGGGGAGCTGTTTTTT CASSPGDSGVGELFF TRBV28 - TRBD1 TRBJ2-2
TGCGCCAGCAGCTTGGGAACGGGAAGGTTGTGGGAGCAGTACTTC CASSLGTGRLWEQYF TRBV5-1 - - TRBJ2-7
TGTGCCAGCAGCTTATCCCCAAGCACAGATACGCAGTATTTT CASSLSPSTDTQYF TRBV7-3 - - TRBJ2-3
TGTGCCAGTACGGACAGTAACTATGGCTACACCTTC CASTDSNYGYTF TRBV19 - - TRBJ1-2
TGTGCCAGCAGTTTTAGGGGGTCTCCCCGATATGGCTACACCTTC CASSFRGSPRYGYTF TRBV28 - - TRBJ1-2
TGTGCCAGCAGCTTAGCGGGGACAGTCAACTATGGCTACACCTTC CASSLAGTVNYGYTF TRBV7-8 - TRBD1 TRBJ1-2
TGCGCCAGCAGCTTGGCCGAGGAAGCGGGAGATTACGAGCAGTACTTC CASSLAEEAGDYEQYF TRBV5-1 - TRBD2 TRBJ2-7
TGTGCCAGCAGCCCCGCCCTGACAGGGGCATATGAAAAACTGTTTTTT CASSPALTGAYEKLFF TRBV28 - TRBD1 TRBJ1-4
TGTGCCAGCAAGGGGCCTGGGCCCCAGCATTTT CASKGPGPQHF TRBV6-1 - - TRBJ1-5
TGTGCCAGCAGCAGCGACCCTAGTAGTTCCTACGAGCAGTACTTC CASSSDPSSSYEQYF TRBV7-9 once - TRBJ2-7
TGTGCCAGTAGTCACAGGGAGTGGGTTGCTGAAGCTTTCTTT CASSHREWVAEAFF TRBV19 - - TRBJ1-1
TGTGCCAGCAGTAAAACTAGCGGGAGACTAGAAGAGACCCAGTACTTC CASSKTSGRLEETQYF TRBV27 - TRBD2 TRBJ2-5
TGTGCCACAGGGAGACAGGGATCTTCTGGGGCCAACGTCCTGACTTTC CATGRQGSSGANVLTF TRBV2 once TRBD1 TRBJ2-6
TGTGCCAGCAGTGTAGGACTAGCGGGAGTCTACGAGCAGTACTTC CASSVGLAGVYEQYF TRBV25-1 few TRBD2 TRBJ2-7
TGTGCCACCAAGGCAGGGGGCTACAATGAGCAGTTCTTC CATKAGGYNEQFF TRBV28 - TRBD1 TRBJ2-1
TGTGCCAGCAGTTACGGGAGCCTCTCGGGCTACGAGCAGTACTTC CASSYGSLSGYEQYF TRBV6-5 - - TRBJ2-7
TGCGCCAGCAGCCCGAAAGACATGAACACTGAAGCTTTCTTT CASSPKDMNTEAFF TRBV5-1 - - TRBJ1-1
TGTGCCAGCAGTCCGCTCTCGGGACAGGGGAATTACGAGCAGTACTTC CASSPLSGQGNYEQYF TRBV27 - TRBD1 TRBJ2-7
TGTGCCAGCTCACCACCGCGGCAGCGGGAGCTAAAATCCACAGATACGCAGTATTTT CASSPPRQRELKSTDTQYF TRBV18 few TRBD2 TRBJ2-3
TGTGCCAGCAGTGGATACGGGACTTTCGAGCAGTACTTC CASSGYGTFEQYF TRBV2 many - TRBJ2-7
TGTGCCAGCAGCTACGGAGGGCGTTTATTACTGAACACTGAAGCTTTCTTT CASSYGGRLLLNTEAFF TRBV5-4 once - TRBJ1-1
TGTGCCAGCAGTCCGGGGACAGGGTCTGAAGAAAAACTGTTTTTT CASSPGTGSEEKLFF TRBV28 - TRBD1 TRBJ1-4
TGTGCCAGCTCGCCCGCACAGGGTTTAGGAACTAATGAAAAACTGTTTTTT CASSPAQGLGTNEKLFF TRBV18 - - TRBJ1-4
TGTGCCAGCAGTTTAATAGCGGGAGGGCTCCACCAAGAGACCCAGTACTTC CASSLIAGGLHQETQYF TRBV27 - TRBD2 TRBJ2-5
TGTGCCAGCAGCGTAGAGAACAGGGGGCGAGGCTACACCTTC CASSVENRGRGYTF TRBV9 - TRBD1 TRBJ1-2
TGTGCCAGCAGTCCTTGGACAGGGAGCAGCTACGAGCAGTACTTC CASSPWTGSSYEQYF TRBV27 few TRBD1 TRBJ2-7
TGTGCCAGCAGCCACCTCCCCGCACTCCGGAGCACAGATACGCAGTATTTT CASSHLPALRSTDTQYF TRBV27 - - TRBJ2-3
TGTGCCAGCAGCTTAACAGCAGATACGCAGTATTTT CASSLTADTQYF TRBV7-2 few - TRBJ2-3
TGTGCCACCGAGCTCAAGGGGCAGGGGAATGAAAAACTGTTTTTT CATELKGQGNEKLFF TRBV7-9 - - TRBJ1-4
TGCAGCGTTGAAGATCTTCTCAGTGGGAGGGGTAACACTGAAGCTTTCTTT CSVEDLLSGRGNTEAFF TRBV29-1 many - TRBJ1-1
TGTGCCAGCAGTCCCTGGACTAGCGGGAGTATCAATGAGCAGTTCTTC CASSPWTSGSINEQFF TRBV27 - TRBD2 TRBJ2-1
TGTGCCAGCAGGGACTATGCGAATGAGCAGTTCTTC CASRDYANEQFF TRBV2 - - TRBJ2-1